This entry lists 27 T cell receptor beta chains sequenced from one sample in a study of spatial heterogeneity in lung cancer. One entry per CDR3 protein results from TCRdb running MiXCR on the 5' RACE reads. The table includes about 92,000 distinct CDR3 sequences, approximately 12% detected once. Time point of the sample: sample taken at primary tumor resection. Unsorted tumor, nontumor lung tissue or cryopreserved PBMC supplied the whole RNA. The starting material was PBMCs, obtained at surgery. These receptors all come from a male donor with early-stage non-small cell lung cancer.

This clonotype was observed at least ten times. This chain links TRBV6-2 or TRBV6-3 with TRBJ2-2, with 8 bases fitting TRBD1. The CDR3 extends over 15 amino acids. From germline, CDR1 is MNHEY and CDR2 SVGEGT. The trim removed 2 bases at V and 7 bases at J, leaving 6 bases unmatched. CDR3 sequence reads: CASSYVQGAVGELFF. CDR3 bases: TGTGCCAGCAGTTACGTCCAGGGGGCGGTCGGGGAGCTGTTTTTT.

J is TRBJ2-5 and V is TRBV5-1; D remains unclear. This CDR3 is built from 13 residues. Per the germline V gene, CDR1 is SGHRS and CDR2 is YFSETQ. Trimming took 9 bases from V and 5 from J, leaving 17 bases between them. Here the CDR3 reads CATSPGGRETQYF. Here the CDR3 DNA reads TGCGCCACCTCACCTGGCGGACGGGAGACCCAGTACTTC.

This chain joins TRBV3-1 and TRBJ2-1; D gene unclear. Germline CDR1 and CDR2: LGHDT and YNNKEL (reference sequence). V was trimmed by 0 bases and J by 6 bases, leaving 15 bases between them. The CDR3 consists of 16 residues. In DNA, the CDR3 is TGTGCCAGCAGCCAAGAACCTGGTGTGCAGAGCAATGAGCAGTTCTTC. Residues: CASSQEPGVQSNEQFF.

V gene TRBV20-1 combines with J gene TRBJ1-2; D is ambiguous. Germline V gives CDR1 DFQATT, CDR2 SNEGSKA (reference sequence). This CDR3 is built from 13 residues. Trimming took off 7 bases at V and 4 bases at J, with 16 bases between the two ends. CDR3 amino acids: CSGNPGRGYGYTF. The CDR3, as DNA: TGCAGTGGTAACCCAGGACGCGGCTATGGCTACACCTTC.

This clonotype was seen only a few times. The chain links TRBV29-1 to TRBJ2-3, with D hard to call. The CDR3 has 13 amino acids. V was trimmed by 2 bases and J by 4 bases, leaving 10 bases between them. CDR1 SQVTM and CDR2 ANQGSEA come from the germline V gene. CDR3 bases: TGCAGCGTTGAACCCGGTGGGGCAGATACGCAGTATTTT. Its translation is CSVEPGGADTQYF.

This clonotype was observed a handful of times. This sequence joins TRBV25-1 and TRBJ2-7; the match to TRBD2 covers 11 bases. From germline, CDR1 is MGHDK and CDR2 SYGVNS. The CDR3 has 15 residues. Trimming removed 3 bases from V and 4 bases from J; junction bases left unmatched: 5. CDR3 region: CASSDGGLAGYEQYF. DNA for the CDR3: TGTGCCAGCAGTGATGGAGGACTAGCGGGTTACGAGCAGTACTTC.

The V call is TRBV10-3, the J call TRBJ2-2; D is uncertain. V was trimmed by 11 bases and J by 4 bases, leaving 20 bases between them. Looked up from germline, CDR1 is ENHRY and CDR2 is SYGVKD. CDR3 length: 15 residues. The CDR3 nucleotides read TGTGCCCCTAGTCCCCGCTCTGGAATCACCGGGGAGCTGTTTTTT. Residues: CAPSPRSGITGELFF.

The chain carries TRBV12-3 or TRBV12-4 and TRBJ1-4, with D unresolved. Trimming removed 1 base from V and 3 bases from J, with 9 bases in between. The CDR3 runs 15 residues. The CDR3 region is CASSLGDGANEKLFF. In nucleotides, the CDR3 is TGTGCCAGCAGTTTAGGGGATGGGGCTAATGAAAAACTGTTTTTT.

In its sample, this clonotype was seen many times. The genes are TRBV14 and TRBJ2-1, with 8 bases identical to TRBD2. This CDR3 is 14 amino acids long. Losses at the gene ends were 2 bases for V and 10 bases for J; bases not matched to a gene: 7. The V gene's germline CDR1 is SGHDN and CDR2 FVKESK. CDR3 in DNA: TGTGCCAGCAGCCAATTGCGGGGGGCCTTAGAGCAGTTCTTC. As protein: CASSQLRGALEQFF.

This clonotype has only a few counts. The chain is built from TRBV2 and TRBJ2-3; 8 bases align to TRBD2. The V and J ends lost 10 bases and 5 bases, in that order; junction bases with no gene match: 11. The CDR3 sequence is 14 residues long. Germline V CDR1 and CDR2: SNHLY, FYNNEI. CDR3 sequence (DNA): TGTGCCAATATTCCAGCGGGAGATCTAGATACGCAGTATTTT. Protein product: CANIPAGDLDTQYF.

At least ten counts were recorded for this clonotype. The chain couples TRBV12-3 or TRBV12-4 to TRBJ2-3; 7 bases fit TRBD1. V was pared by 7 bases and J by 8 bases, with 12 bases of the junction left unmatched. The CDR3 extends over 14 amino acids. The CDR3 sequence is CASTLTGTDSTQYF. CDR3 DNA: TGTGCCAGCACCCTGACTGGGACAGATAGTACGCAGTATTTT.

The J gene is TRBJ2-7, the V gene TRBV6-2 or TRBV6-3, with D perhaps TRBD1 (5 bases). Germline V gene lookup returns CDR1 MNHEY and CDR2 SVGEGT. The CDR3 sequence is 14 residues long. V lost 2 bases to trimming and J lost 9 bases, with 17 bases between them. The CDR3 nucleotides read TGTGCCAGCAGTTACGGGTCAGGGCTCAAGGTGCAGTACTTC. Amino acid sequence: CASSYGSGLKVQYF.

This clonotype showed up just a few times. The chain couples TRBV20-1 to TRBJ2-6; D remains ambiguous. Germline V lookup: CDR1 DFQATT, CDR2 SNEGSKA (reference sequence). Trimming cost V 1 base and J 0 bases, with 10 bases left between them. The CDR3 consists of 16 residues. This chain's CDR3 is CSARVQGVSGANVLTF. The CDR3 coding sequence is TGCAGTGCTAGAGTTCAAGGTGTCTCTGGGGCCAACGTCCTGACTTTC.

This clonotype was seen at least ten times. The chain combines TRBV11-3 with TRBJ2-1; TRBD2 is a possible D gene (5 bases). The CDR3 contains 12 residues. V lost 5 bases and J lost 9, with 11 bases in between. CDR1 and CDR2 (germline): SGHNT, YENEEA. The CDR3 sequence: CASSLNAGEQFF. CDR3 nucleotide sequence: TGTGCCAGCAGCCTTAACGCGGGTGAGCAGTTCTTC.

A few counts support this clonotype. The gene calls are TRBV7-8 and TRBJ2-5; D may be TRBD2 (6 bases). Deletions cut 5 bases from V and 2 bases from J, with 15 bases between. The CDR3 is 15 amino acids. CDR1 and CDR2 from the germline V gene are SGHVS and FQNEAQ. The CDR3 sequence is CASSGGSGQQETQYF. In DNA, the CDR3 is TGTGCCAGCAGCGGAGGGAGTGGTCAACAAGAGACCCAGTACTTC. Full variable domain (rest looked up from reference TRBV7-8 and TRBJ2-5): GAGVSQSPRYKVAKRGQDVALRCDPISGHVSLFWYQQALGQGPEFLTYFQNEAQLDKSGLPSDRFFAERPEGSVSTLKIQRTQQEDSAVYLCASSGGSGQQETQYFGPGTRLLVL.

The chain combines TRBV7-2 with TRBJ1-3; D is ambiguous. The CDR3 extends over 17 amino acids. Germline values: CDR1 SGHTA, CDR2 FQGNSA. The V and J ends lost 2 bases and 3 bases respectively, with 17 bases between them. The CDR3 sequence: CASSLRTASRSGNTIYF. DNA for the CDR3: TGTGCCAGCAGCTTAAGGACGGCCTCTCGGAGTGGAAACACCATATATTTT.

The J gene is TRBJ1-2, the V gene TRBV5-1, with 7 bases matching TRBD1. The V segment lost 2 bases and the J segment 3 bases; nucleotides outside the gene matches: 7. CDR1 and CDR2 (germline): SGHRS, YFSETQ. The CDR3 runs 15 residues. CDR3 nucleotide sequence: TGCGCCAGCAGCTTTCGACAGGGAATTGACTATGGCTACACCTTC. Encoded protein: CASSFRQGIDYGYTF.

The table lists this clonotype with a few counts. This chain links TRBV7-8 with TRBJ2-2, with 7 bases lining up with TRBD2. Germline CDR1 is SGHVS and CDR2 is FQNEAQ. The CDR3 extends over 18 amino acids. The junction had 10 bases not matched to a gene; V was cut back by 1 base and J by 2 bases. The CDR3 loop is CASSLEFRGSSNTGELFF. The CDR3 nucleotides read TGTGCCAGCAGCTTAGAATTTCGCGGGAGTTCAAACACCGGGGAGCTGTTTTTT.

The chain uses TRBV9 and TRBJ2-2; D ambiguous. The germline gives CDR1 SGDLS, CDR2 YYNGEE. This CDR3 is 15 amino acids long. V shed 1 base and J shed 5 bases, with 12 bases lying between them. The CDR3 region is CASSVTPNPTGELFF. Written as DNA, the CDR3 is TGTGCCAGCAGCGTAACCCCGAATCCGACCGGGGAGCTGTTTTTT.

This clonotype has at least ten counts. Written as DNA, the CDR3 is TGCAGCGTGCGGAACTTCTCTAGCACAGATACGCAGTATTTT. Translating it yields CSVRNFSSTDTQYF. The chain recombines TRBV29-1 with TRBJ2-3, with D unclear. The CDR3 sequence is 14 residues long. Germline-derived CDR1 and CDR2 are SQVTM and ANQGSEA. V lost 6 bases to trimming and J lost 0 bases, with 13 bases between them.

This clonotype came up a few times. V is TRBV20-1 and J is TRBJ2-1; 12 nucleotides line up with TRBD2. The CDR3 runs 16 residues. V was pared by 0 bases and J by 4 bases, with 4 bases of the junction left unmatched. Germline V CDR1 and CDR2: DFQATT, SNEGSKA (reference sequence). The DNA of the CDR3 is TGCAGTGCTAGAGATCCACTAGCGGGAGGATACAATGAGCAGTTCTTC. Translation: CSARDPLAGGYNEQFF.

This clonotype was detected a few times. The chain employs TRBV7-3 and TRBJ2-2; 7 nucleotides align to TRBD1. Germline CDR1 SGHTA, CDR2 FQGTGA. V lost 5 bases and J lost 4; bases outside the gene matches: 10. This CDR3 comprises 16 residues. The CDR3 loop reads CASSTGLNRGTGELFF. CDR3 sequence (DNA): TGTGCCAGCAGCACCGGCCTTAACAGGGGCACCGGGGAGCTGTTTTTT.

The rearrangement links TRBV7-9 to TRBJ2-1, with 8 positions matching TRBD2. From germline, CDR1 is SEHNR and CDR2 FQNEAQ (reference sequence). J lost 5 bases, V lost 3 bases, and 3 bases had no gene match. This CDR3 has 14 amino acids. CDR3 amino acids: CASSFGGVNNEQFF. DNA of the CDR3: TGTGCCAGCAGCTTCGGGGGGGTAAACAATGAGCAGTTCTTC. Complete variable domain (other parts from reference TRBV7-9 and TRBJ2-1): DTGVSQNPRHKITKRGQNVTFRCDPISEHNRLYWYRQTLGQGPEFLTYFQNEAQLEKSRLLSDRFSAERPKGSFSTLEIQRTEQGDSAMYLCASSFGGVNNEQFFGPGTRLTVL.

In DNA form, the CDR3 reads TGTGCCAGCAGCCAAGGCGGAGGGTTATACACTGAAGCTTTCTTT. The encoded protein is CASSQGGGLYTEAFF. V and J are TRBV4-2 and TRBJ1-1; D not resolved. With 1 base removed from V and 3 bases from J, the gap between germline ends came to 12 bases. In germline, CDR1 is LGHNA, CDR2 YNFKEQ. This CDR3 region has 15 residues.

J is TRBJ2-3 and V is TRBV20-1, with D possibly matching TRBD2 (5 bases). Germline V lookup: CDR1 DFQATT, CDR2 SNEGSKA (reference sequence). Trimming took off 6 bases at V and 2 bases at J, with 9 bases between the two ends. The CDR3 loop spans 12 amino acids. The CDR3 DNA is TGCAGTGCCCCCGGGAACACAGATACGCAGTATTTT. This gives the protein CSAPGNTDTQYF.

This clonotype was seen a handful of times. This chain joins TRBV10-3 and TRBJ1-1, with a tentative D call TRBD1 (5 bases). The germline CDR1 and CDR2 sequences are ENHRY and SYGVKD. V gave up 6 bases and J gave up 1 base, with 12 bases separating them. CDR3 length: 14 amino acids. The CDR3 protein is CAIRPGRQNTEAFF. The CDR3 DNA is TGTGCCATCAGGCCGGGACGGCAGAACACTGAAGCTTTCTTT.

J is TRBJ2-4 and V is TRBV28; D is possibly TRBD2 (6 bases). CDR3 size: 12 residues. V dropped 6 bases and J dropped 8 bases, with 11 bases sitting between them. Germline V gene data show CDR1 as MDHEN and CDR2 as SYDVKM. In DNA, the CDR3 is TGTGCCAGCAGGAGGAGGGGATACATTCAGTACTTC. Translating gives CASRRRGYIQYF.